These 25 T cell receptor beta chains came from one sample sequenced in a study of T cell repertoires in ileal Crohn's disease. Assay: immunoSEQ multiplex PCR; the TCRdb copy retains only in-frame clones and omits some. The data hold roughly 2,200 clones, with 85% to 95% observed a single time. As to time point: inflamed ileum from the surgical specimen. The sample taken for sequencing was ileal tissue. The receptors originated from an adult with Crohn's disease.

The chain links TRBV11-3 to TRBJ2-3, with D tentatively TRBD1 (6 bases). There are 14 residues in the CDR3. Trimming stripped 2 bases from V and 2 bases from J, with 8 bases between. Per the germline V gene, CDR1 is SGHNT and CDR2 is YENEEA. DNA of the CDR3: TGTGCCAGCAGCTTAAGGGGGATCACAGATACGCAGTATTTT. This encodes CASSLRGITDTQYF.

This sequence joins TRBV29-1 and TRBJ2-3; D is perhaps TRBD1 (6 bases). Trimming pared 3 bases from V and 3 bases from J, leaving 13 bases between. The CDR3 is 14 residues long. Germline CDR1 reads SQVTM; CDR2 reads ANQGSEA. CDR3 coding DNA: TGCAGCGTTGATAGCCCACAGGGAACAGATACGCAGTATTTT. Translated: CSVDSPQGTDTQYF.

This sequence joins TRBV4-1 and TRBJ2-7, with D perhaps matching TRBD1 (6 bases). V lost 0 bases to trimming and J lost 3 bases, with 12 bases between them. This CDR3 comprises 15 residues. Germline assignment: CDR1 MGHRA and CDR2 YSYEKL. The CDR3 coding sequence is TGCGCCAGCAGCCAAGAGGACAGATCGGACTACGAGCAGTACTTC. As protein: CASSQEDRSDYEQYF.

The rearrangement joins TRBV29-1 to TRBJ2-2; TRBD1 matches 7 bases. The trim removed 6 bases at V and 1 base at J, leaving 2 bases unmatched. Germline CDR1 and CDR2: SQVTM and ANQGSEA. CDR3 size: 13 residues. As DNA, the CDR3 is TGCAGCGTCGGACAGGAGAACACCGGGGAGCTGTTTTTT. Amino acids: CSVGQENTGELFF.

In DNA, the CDR3 is TGTGCCAGCAGTTACTCGACCGACGAGCAGTACTTC. It specifies CASSYSTDEQYF. The chain recombines TRBV6-6 with TRBJ2-7; D remains ambiguous. CDR1 MNHNY and CDR2 SVGAGI come from the germline V gene (reference sequence). The germline V and J ends were trimmed by 0 bases and 5 bases, with 5 bases remaining between them. The length of the CDR3 is 12 residues.

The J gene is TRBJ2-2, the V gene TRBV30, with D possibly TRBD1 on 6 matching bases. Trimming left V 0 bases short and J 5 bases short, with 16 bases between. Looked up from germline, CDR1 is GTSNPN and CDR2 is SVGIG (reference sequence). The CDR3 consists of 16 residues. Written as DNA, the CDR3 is TGTGCCTGGAGTGTACCGGGTGGCAGGGGTACCGGGGAGCTGTTTTTT. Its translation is CAWSVPGGRGTGELFF.

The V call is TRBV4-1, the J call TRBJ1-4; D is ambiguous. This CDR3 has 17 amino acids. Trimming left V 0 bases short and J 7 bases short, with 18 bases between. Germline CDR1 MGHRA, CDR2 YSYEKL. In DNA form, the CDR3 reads TGCGCCAGCAGCCAAGATACGTTCTGGGGAGCGGCTGAAAAACTGTTTTTT. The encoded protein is CASSQDTFWGAAEKLFF.

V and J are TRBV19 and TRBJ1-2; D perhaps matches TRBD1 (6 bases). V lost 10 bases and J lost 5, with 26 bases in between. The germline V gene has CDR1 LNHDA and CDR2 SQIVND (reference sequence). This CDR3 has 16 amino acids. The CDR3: CATKPTSDSPLYGYTF. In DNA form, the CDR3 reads TGTGCCACCAAGCCAACGTCGGACAGTCCTCTATATGGCTACACCTTC.

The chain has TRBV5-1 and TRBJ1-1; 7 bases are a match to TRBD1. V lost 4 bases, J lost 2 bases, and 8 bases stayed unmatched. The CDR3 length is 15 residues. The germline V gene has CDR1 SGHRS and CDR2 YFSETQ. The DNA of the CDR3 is TGCGCCAGCAGCGTTAATGGGGACAGCAACACTGAAGCTTTCTTT. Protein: CASSVNGDSNTEAFF. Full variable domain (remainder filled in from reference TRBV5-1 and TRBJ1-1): KAGVTQTPRYLIKTRGQQVTLSCSPISGHRSVSWYQQTPGQGLQFLFEYFSETQRNKGNFPGRFSGRQFSNSRSEMNVSTLELGDSALYLCASSVNGDSNTEAFFGQGTRLTVV.

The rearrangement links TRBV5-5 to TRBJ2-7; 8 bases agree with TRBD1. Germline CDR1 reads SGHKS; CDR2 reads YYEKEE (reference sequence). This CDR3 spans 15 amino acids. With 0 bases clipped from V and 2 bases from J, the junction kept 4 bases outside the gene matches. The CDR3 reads CASSLVTGGTYEQYF. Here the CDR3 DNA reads TGTGCCAGCAGCTTGGTTACAGGGGGGACCTACGAGCAGTACTTC.

CDR3: CASSHSSTVSTDTQYF. The CDR3, as DNA: TGTGCCAGCAGCCACAGTTCGACAGTTAGCACAGATACGCAGTATTTT. This chain links TRBV5-4 with TRBJ2-3, with a possible D match to TRBD1 (5 bases). The germline V and J ends were trimmed by 4 bases and 0 bases, with 15 bases remaining between them. Per the germline V gene, CDR1 is SGHNT and CDR2 is YYREEE (reference sequence). The CDR3 covers 16 residues.

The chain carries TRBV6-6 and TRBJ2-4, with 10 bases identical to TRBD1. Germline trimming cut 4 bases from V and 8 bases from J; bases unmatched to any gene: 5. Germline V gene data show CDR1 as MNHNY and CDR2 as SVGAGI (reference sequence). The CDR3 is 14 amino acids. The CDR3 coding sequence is TGTGCCAGCAGTTGGGACAGGGGAAAGGACATTCAGTACTTC. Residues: CASSWDRGKDIQYF.

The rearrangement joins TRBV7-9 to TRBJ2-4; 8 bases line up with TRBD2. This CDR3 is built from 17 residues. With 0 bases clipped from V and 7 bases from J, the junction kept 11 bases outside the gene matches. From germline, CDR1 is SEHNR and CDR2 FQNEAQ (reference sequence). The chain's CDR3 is CASSLADWSGGVNIQYF. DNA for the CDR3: TGTGCCAGCAGCTTAGCGGACTGGAGCGGGGGTGTTAACATTCAGTACTTC.

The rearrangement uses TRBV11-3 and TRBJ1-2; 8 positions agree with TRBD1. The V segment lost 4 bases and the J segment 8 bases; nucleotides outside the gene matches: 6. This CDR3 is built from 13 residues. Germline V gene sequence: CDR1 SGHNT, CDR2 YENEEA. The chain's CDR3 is CASSSDRVGGYTF. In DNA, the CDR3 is TGTGCCAGCAGCTCGGACAGGGTAGGCGGCTACACCTTC.

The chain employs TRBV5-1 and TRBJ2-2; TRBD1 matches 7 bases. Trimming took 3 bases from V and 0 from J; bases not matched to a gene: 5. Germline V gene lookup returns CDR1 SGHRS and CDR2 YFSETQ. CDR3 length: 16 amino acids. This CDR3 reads CASSSTGTANTGELFF. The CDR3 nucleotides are TGCGCCAGCAGCTCGACCGGGACAGCGAACACCGGGGAGCTGTTTTTT.

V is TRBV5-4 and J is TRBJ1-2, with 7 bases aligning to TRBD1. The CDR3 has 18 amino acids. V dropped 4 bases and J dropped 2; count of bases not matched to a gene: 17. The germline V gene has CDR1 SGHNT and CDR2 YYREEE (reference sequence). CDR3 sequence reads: CASSLGKTVTGPNYGYTF. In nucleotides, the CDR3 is TGTGCCAGCAGCCTCGGAAAAACAGTGACAGGGCCCAACTATGGCTACACCTTC.

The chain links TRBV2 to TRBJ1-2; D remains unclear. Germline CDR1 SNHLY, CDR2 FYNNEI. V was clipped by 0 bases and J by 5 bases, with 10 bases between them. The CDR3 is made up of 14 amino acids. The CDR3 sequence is CASSEAKTSYGYTF. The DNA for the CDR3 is TGTGCCAGCAGTGAAGCGAAAACATCGTATGGCTACACCTTC.

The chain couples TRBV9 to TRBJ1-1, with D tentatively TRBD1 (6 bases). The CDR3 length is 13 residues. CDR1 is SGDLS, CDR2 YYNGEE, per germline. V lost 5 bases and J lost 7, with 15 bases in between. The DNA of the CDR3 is TGTGCCAGCAGGGAAGGGGGTGGGTTTGAAGCTTTCTTT. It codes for CASREGGGFEAFF.

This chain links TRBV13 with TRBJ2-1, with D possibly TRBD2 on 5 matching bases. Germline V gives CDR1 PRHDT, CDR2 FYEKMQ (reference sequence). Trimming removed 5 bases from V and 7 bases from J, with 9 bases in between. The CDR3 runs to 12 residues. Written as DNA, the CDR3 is TGTGCCAGCAGCCTAAGGAGGAATGAGCAGTTCTTC. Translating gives CASSLRRNEQFF.

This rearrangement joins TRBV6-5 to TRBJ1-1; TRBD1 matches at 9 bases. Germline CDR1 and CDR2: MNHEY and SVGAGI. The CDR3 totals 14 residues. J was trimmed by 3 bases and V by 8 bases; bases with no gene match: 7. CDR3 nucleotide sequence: TGTGCCAGCCACTACAGGGGGCCAGACACTGAAGCTTTCTTT. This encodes CASHYRGPDTEAFF.

CDR3 sequence: CASSTRPGLGPEDTQYF. CDR3 DNA: TGTGCCAGCAGCACGAGGCCGGGACTAGGGCCGGAGGATACGCAGTATTTT. The chain joins TRBV7-6 to TRBJ2-3; TRBD2 aligns across 8 bases. J gave up 6 bases and V 5 bases, and 16 bases lay outside the gene matches. This CDR3 has 17 residues. The germline V gene encodes CDR1 SGHVS and CDR2 FNYEAQ.

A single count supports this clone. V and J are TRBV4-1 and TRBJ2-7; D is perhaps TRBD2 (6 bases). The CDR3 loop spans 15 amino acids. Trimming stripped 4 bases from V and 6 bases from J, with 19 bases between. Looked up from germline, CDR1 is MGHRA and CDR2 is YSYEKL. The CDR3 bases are TGCGCCAGCAGCCGGGGTCGGGACTGCCTGTGCGAGCAGTACTTC. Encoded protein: CASSRGRDCLCEQYF.

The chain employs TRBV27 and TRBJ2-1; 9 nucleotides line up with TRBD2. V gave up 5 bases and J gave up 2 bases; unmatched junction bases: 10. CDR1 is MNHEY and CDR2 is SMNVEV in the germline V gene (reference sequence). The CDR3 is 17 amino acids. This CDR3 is CASSTFPLAGPYNEQFF. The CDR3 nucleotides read TGTGCCAGCAGTACCTTTCCGCTAGCGGGACCCTACAATGAGCAGTTCTTC.

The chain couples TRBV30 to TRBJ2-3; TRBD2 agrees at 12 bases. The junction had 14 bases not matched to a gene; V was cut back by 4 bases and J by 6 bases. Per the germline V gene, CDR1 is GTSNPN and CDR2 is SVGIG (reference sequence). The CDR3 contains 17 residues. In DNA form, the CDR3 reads TGTGCCTGGAATCGGTTTCTAGCGGGAGGGCTTCTGGATACGCAGTATTTT. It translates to CAWNRFLAGGLLDTQYF. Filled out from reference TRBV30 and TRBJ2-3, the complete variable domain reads SQTIHQWPATLVQPVGSPLSLECTVEGTSNPNLYWYRQAAGRGLQLLFYSVGIGQISSEVPQNLSASRPQDRQFILSSKKLLLSDSGFYLCAWNRFLAGGLLDTQYFGPGTRLTVL.

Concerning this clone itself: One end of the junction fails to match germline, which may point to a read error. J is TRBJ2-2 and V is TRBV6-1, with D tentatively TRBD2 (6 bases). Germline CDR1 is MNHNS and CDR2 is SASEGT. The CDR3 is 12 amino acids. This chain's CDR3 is CASSYDGGELVF. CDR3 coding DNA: TGTGCCAGCAGCTACGACGGCGGGGAGCTGGTTTTT.